This T cell receptor beta chain was captured in a study of T cell responses to AZD1222 COVID-19 vaccine (dated by TCRdb to the early 2020s). Notes on the research overall: AZD1222 recipients whose second dose came at about 4 weeks and those whose second dose came at about 12 weeks were combined into one group, since spike-specific TCR depth and breadth did not differ between the two schedules. Enrollment into the trials was organized by age into subgroups of 18-55, 56-69 and 70-plus years, and those subgroups contained roughly 140, 27 and 60 TCR-sequenced participants, respectively. A total of about 240 trial participants underwent TCR sequencing, of whom about 200 received two doses of AZD1222 and around 26 received two doses of the MenACWY control vaccine. Here is what the overall study found, with its caveats: CD4 TCRs associated with the vaccine covered the entire spike protein, and the dominant responses were in regions 160-218 and 743-854. The 56-69-year group was small, and its depth increase did not reach significance, likely because of low power. Spike-specific TCR breadth and depth rose significantly after two AZD1222 doses compared with day 0 and with MenACWY recipients. Participants were mostly white British and included more females than males, and it was suggested by the authors that clonal diversity may have been underestimated. No day 14 peak-response samples were available, so repertoires were characterized only after the peak T cell response. Reportedly, close to half of the unique spike-specific TCRs recognized epitopes lying outside the regions that are mutated in the B.1.351 and B.1.1.7 variants. Only five or six AZD1222 recipients were SARS-CoV-2 seropositive at baseline, limiting conclusions about previously exposed vaccinees.

The CDR3 regions of human TCRbeta chains were analyzed by immunosequencing. Per the authors' processing: TCRs in the repertoires were matched against a reference library of SARS-CoV-2-specific TCRs that had been generated with the MIRA antigen-specificity platform. Breadth was defined as the fraction of unique TCRs that were SARS-CoV-2-associated, and depth was defined as the fraction of total T cells that were SARS-CoV-2-associated. Using the MIRA data, each spike-specific TCR was assigned both to the spike region to which the TCR was reactive and to a CD4 or CD8 class. Log10-transformed breadth and depth values were compared by one-way ANOVA with Sidak's multiple comparisons tests. TCRdb holds this immuneACCESS table with in-frame rearrangements only. Some clones are missing; in checked studies, unresolved V genes explain under half, and the rest has no known cause. That table furnishes V, J and clone size, whereas the DNA furnished D and trimming. This sample gives approximately 79,000 clones in total; approximately 83% of them show up just once. About 7.5% of the sample rests with the top ten.

V has 1 base trimmed and J has 6 bases trimmed; junction bases matching no gene number 6. CDR1 SGHTA and CDR2 FQGNSA are derived from the germline V gene. The CDR3 measures 15 amino acids from cysteine to phenylalanine. The CDR3 DNA has 45 bases and is translated from base 1. The sample's time point label is to be understood as: baseline before first vaccination. The vaccinee samples were drawn from two UK trials, COV001 and COV002, one of which was a single-blind randomized controlled phase 2/3 trial testing AZD1222 (ChAdOx1 nCoV-19) in healthy adults. For TCRbeta chain sequencing, PBMC samples from trial participants were taken at day 0 and at day 28 after the second dose. Worth noting for this clone: What antigen it recognizes has not been identified. Per-nucleotide qualities are absent, and no much larger clonotype sits a single base away.

The rearranged segments are TRBV7-2 and TRBJ2-7, and TRBD1 aligns with 10 junction nucleotides. This receptor was identified in an adult in good health. Sequenced material: peripheral blood, taken on day 0 of AZD1222 vaccination. Here is the DNA: TGTGCCAGCAGCTTAGAGGGACAGGGGTATCGCGAGCAGTACTTC. It specifies CASSLEGQGYREQYF.